This section outlines one T cell receptor (beta chain) sequence together with its context. The data were obtained in a study of T cell changes during pregnancy in multiple sclerosis. The assay was immunoSEQ multiplex PCR, and TCRdb's table has in-frame clones only and misses some. This sample has 35,000 to 50,000 clones; approximately 91% occur once, and the top ten carry roughly 1.5%. Germline values: CDR1 KGHSH, CDR2 LQKENI. The CDR3 runs to 13 residues. With 3 bases clipped from V and 7 bases from J, the junction kept 5 bases outside the gene matches. This receptor was obtained from a female donor with multiple sclerosis, enrolled in a pregnancy study. Sequenced material: PBMCs (not recorded whether the cells were cultured). This chain connects TRBV18 to TRBJ1-2, with 7 positions matching TRBD1. The CDR3 loop reads CASSPEGAGGYTF. The CDR3 DNA reads as TGTGCCAGCTCACCCGAGGGGGCTGGTGGCTACACCTTC.